This T cell receptor beta chain was sequenced during a study of T-cell reconstitution after alpha-beta-depleted transplantation in children. Unique molecular identifiers were incorporated during preparation of the TCRbeta library. A single record per CDR3 protein comes from TCRdb applying MiXCR to the PCR reads. The table includes roughly 610,000 distinct CDR3 sequences, roughly a tenth detected once. A few counts support this clonotype. The source of this sequence is a human donor who donated a stem cell graft to a child with acute myeloid leukemia. Sequencing was performed on PBMCs from the stem cell graft donor, taken from the stem cell graft.

The DNA for the CDR3 is TGCGCCAGCAGCCAGGGGTTGGGCCCCTACGAGCAGTACTTC. Translating it yields CASSQGLGPYEQYF. This chain uses TRBV4-3 with TRBJ2-7, with D unresolved. Trimming took off 3 bases at V and 2 bases at J, with 11 bases between the two ends. The V gene's germline CDR1 is LGHNA and CDR2 YSLEER. The CDR3 covers 14 residues.